Sequencing of this T cell receptor (beta chain) was carried out in a study of blood T cell dynamics during melanoma immunotherapy. Background on the study: Metastatic melanoma patients received first-line pembrolizumab or nivolumab plus ipilimumab. Overall study findings and caveats: It remained unknown if the driving T cell clones were melanoma-specific.

V lost 0 bases, J lost 1 base, and 13 bases lay in between. The CDR3 spans 16 residues. Looked up from germline, CDR1 is SGHRS and CDR2 is YFSETQ. Every bulk PBMC sample received the same 350 ng of DNA. Clones were read by immunoSEQ multiplex PCR, and TCRdb kept only the in-frame ones, dropping some. The sample shows approximately 9,500 clones, around 89% of them seen only once. Note on this clone: Its antigen is undetermined.

This sample's time point: pre-treatment baseline. The chain joins TRBV5-1 to TRBJ1-1; D is perhaps TRBD1 (5 bases). This receptor was obtained from a human donor with melanoma. The source material was blood, sampled from a patient treated with checkpoint blockade. The CDR3 region has the DNA TGCGCCAGCAGCTTGGATGGGCAGGGCCGGAACACTGAAGCTTTCTTT. This gives the protein CASSLDGQGRNTEAFF.